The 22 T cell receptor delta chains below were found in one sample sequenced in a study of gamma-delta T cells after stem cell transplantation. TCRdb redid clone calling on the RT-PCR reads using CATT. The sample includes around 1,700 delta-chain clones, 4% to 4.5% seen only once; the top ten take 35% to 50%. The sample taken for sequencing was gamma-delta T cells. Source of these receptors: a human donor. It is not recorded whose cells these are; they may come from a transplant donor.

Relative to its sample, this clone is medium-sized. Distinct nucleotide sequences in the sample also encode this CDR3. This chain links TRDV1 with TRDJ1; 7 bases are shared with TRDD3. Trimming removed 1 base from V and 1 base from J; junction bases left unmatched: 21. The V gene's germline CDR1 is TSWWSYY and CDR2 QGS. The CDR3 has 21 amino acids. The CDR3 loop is CALGEPPFTLWWGTSTDKLIF. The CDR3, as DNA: TGTGCTCTTGGGGAACCCCCTTTCACCCTATGGTGGGGGACCAGCACCGATAAACTCATCTTT.

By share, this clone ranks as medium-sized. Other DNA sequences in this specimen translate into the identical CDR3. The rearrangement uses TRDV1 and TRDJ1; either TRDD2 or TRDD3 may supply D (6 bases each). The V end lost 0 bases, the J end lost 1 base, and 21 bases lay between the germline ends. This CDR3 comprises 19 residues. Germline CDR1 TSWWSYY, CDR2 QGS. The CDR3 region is CALGELEIPMWGFTDKLIF. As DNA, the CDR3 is TGTGCTCTTGGGGAACTAGAGATTCCTATGTGGGGATTCACCGATAAACTCATCTTT.

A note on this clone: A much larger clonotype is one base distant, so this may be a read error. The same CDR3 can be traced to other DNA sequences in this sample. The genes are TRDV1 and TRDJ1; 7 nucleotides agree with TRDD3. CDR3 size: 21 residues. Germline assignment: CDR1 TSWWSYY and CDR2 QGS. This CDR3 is CALGEPPFTLWWGTSTDKLIF. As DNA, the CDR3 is TGTGCTCTTGGGGAACCCCCTTTCACCCTATGGTGGGGGACCAGCACCGATAAACTCATCTTC.

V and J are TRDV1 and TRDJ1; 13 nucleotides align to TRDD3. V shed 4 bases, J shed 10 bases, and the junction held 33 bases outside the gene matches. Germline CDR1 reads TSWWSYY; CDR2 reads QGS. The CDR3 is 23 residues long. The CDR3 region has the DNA TGTGCTCTTGGGGTACCATTGGGGCTCCTGTATTACTGGGGGATACGCACCCCATCGGGACTCATCTTT. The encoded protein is CALGVPLGLLYYWGIRTPSGLIF.

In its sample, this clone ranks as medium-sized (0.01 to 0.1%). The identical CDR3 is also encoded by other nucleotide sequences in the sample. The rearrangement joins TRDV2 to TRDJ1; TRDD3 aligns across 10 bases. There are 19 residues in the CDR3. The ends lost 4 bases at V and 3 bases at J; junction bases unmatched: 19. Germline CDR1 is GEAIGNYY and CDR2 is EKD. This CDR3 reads CACDLLGSGDTRVPDKLIF. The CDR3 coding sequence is TGTGCCTGTGATTTACTGGGGTCGGGGGATACGCGAGTTCCCGATAAACTCATCTTT.

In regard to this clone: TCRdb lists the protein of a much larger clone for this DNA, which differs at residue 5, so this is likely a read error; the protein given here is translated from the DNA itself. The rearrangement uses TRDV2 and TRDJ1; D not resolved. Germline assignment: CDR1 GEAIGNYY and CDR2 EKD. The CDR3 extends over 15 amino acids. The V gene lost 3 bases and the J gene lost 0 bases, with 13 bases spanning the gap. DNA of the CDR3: TGTGCCTGTGACGCCGTCTCCCTCCACACCGATAAACTCATCTTT. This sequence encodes CACDAVSLHTDKLIF.

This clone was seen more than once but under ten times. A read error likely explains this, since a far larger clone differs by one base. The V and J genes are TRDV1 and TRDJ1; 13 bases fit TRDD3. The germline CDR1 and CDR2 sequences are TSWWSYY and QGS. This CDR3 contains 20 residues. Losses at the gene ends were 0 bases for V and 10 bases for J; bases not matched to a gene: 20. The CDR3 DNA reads TGTGCTCTTGGGGAACTCGAATTGTACTGGGGGATACGCACCCCAGCGGGACTCATCTTT. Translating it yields CALGELELYWGIRTPAGLIF.

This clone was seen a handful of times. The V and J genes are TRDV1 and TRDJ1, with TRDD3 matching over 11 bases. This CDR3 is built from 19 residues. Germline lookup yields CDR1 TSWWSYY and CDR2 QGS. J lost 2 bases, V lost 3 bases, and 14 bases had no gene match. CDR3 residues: CALGDFPRTGGYETDKLIF. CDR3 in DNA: TGTGCTCTTGGGGACTTTCCCCGTACTGGGGGATATGAAACCGATAAACTCATCTTT.

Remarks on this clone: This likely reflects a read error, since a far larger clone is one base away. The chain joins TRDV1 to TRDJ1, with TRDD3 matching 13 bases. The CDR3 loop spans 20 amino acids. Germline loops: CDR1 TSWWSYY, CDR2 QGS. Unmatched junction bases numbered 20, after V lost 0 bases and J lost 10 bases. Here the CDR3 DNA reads TGTGCTCTTGGGGAACTCGAATTGTACTGGGGGATACGCACCCAATCGGGACTCATCTTT. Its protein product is CALGELELYWGIRTQSGLIF.

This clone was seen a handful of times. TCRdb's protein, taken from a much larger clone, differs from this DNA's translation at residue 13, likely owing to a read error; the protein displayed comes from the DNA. The CDR3 DNA follows: TGTGCTCTTGGGGACCCCGGCCCCTTCCTACCCTGGTGGCCCAATTTTACAGCACAACTCTTCTTT. Translating gives CALGDPGPFLPWWPNFTAQLFF. V and J are TRDV1 and TRDJ2; 9 nucleotides align to TRDD2. Per germline, CDR1 TSWWSYY and CDR2 QGS. The CDR3 is made up of 22 amino acids. V shed 3 bases, J shed 5 bases, and the junction held 25 bases outside the gene matches.

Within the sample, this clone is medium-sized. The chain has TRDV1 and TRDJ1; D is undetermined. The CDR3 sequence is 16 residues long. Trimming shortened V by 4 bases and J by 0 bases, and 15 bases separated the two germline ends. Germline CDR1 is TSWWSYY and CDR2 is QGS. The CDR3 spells CALGASERQYTDKLIF. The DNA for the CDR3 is TGTGCTCTTGGGGCCTCGGAACGGCAGTACACCGATAAACTCATCTTT.

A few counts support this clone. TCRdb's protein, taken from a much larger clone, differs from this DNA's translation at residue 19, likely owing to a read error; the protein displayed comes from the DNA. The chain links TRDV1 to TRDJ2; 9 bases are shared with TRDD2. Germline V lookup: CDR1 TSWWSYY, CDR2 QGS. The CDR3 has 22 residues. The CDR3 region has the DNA TGTGCTCTTGGGGACCCCGGCCCCTTCCTACCCTGGGGGCCCAATTTTACAGCAAAACTCTTCTTT. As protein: CALGDPGPFLPWGPNFTAKLFF.

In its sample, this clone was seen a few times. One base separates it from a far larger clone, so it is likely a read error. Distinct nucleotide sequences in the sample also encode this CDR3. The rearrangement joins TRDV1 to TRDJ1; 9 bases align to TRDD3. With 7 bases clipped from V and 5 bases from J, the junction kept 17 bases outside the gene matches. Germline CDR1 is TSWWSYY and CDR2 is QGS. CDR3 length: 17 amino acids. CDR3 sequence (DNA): TGTGCTCTTGTAGTACCCAAGGGCCCTGGGGGATCTGATAAACTCATCTTT. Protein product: CALVVPKGPGGSDKLIF.

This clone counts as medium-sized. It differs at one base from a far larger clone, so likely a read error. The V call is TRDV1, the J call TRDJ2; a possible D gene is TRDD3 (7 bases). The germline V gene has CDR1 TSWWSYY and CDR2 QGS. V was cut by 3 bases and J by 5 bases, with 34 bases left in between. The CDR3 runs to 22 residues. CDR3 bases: TGTGCTCTTGGGGACCCCGGCCCCCTCCTACCCTGGGGGCCCAATTTTACAGCACAACTCTTCTTT. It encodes CALGDPGPLLPWGPNFTAQLFF.

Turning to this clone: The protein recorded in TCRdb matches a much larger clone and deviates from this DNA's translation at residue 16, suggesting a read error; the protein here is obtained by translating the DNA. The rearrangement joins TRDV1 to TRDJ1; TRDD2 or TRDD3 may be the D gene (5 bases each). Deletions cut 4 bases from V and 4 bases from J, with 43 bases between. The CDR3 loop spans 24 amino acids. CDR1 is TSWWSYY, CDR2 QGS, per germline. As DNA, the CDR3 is TGTGCTCTTGGGGCCCCCCGGGGACCCTACGAATTCGGTGGGGTACCGGGGGGCCTCGATAAACTCATCTTT. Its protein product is CALGAPRGPYEFGGVPGGLDKLIF.

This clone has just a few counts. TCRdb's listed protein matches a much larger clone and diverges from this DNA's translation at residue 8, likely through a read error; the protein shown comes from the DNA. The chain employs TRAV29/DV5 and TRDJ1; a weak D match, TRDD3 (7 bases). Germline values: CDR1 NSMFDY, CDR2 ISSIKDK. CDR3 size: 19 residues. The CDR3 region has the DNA TGTGCAGCAAGTCATTTTCCTGGGGGTCCTACGTTGTACACCGACAAACTCATCTTT. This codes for CAASHFPGGPTLYTDKLIF.

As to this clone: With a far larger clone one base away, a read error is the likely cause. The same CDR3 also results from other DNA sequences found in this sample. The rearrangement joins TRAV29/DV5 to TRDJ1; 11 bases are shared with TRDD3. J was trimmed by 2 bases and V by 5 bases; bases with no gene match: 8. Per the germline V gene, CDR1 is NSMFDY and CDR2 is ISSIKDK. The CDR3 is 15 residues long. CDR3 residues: CAASQLGDRTDKLIF. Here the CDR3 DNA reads TGTGCAGCGAGTCAACTGGGGGATAGAACCGATAAACTCATCTTT.

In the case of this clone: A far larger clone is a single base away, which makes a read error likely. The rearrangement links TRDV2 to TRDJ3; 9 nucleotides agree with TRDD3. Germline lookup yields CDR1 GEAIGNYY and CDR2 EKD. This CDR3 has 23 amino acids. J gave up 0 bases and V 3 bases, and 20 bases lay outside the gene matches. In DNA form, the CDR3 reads TGTGCCTGTGACGCGGGATACCGGGGGATACAAGACGGAGGCTCCTGGGACACCCGACAGATGTTTTTC. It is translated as CACDAGYRGIQDGGSWDTRQMFF.

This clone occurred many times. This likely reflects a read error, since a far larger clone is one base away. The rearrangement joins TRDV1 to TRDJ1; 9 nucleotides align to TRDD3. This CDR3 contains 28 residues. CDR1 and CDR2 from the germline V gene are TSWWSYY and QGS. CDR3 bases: TGTGCTCCTGGGGAAGCCGATCTTCCTTCTCCCCCTACTGGGGATACGCCTTTGGGGTTTGGAACTACCGATAAACTCATCTTT. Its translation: CAPGEADLPSPPTGDTPLGFGTTDKLIF.

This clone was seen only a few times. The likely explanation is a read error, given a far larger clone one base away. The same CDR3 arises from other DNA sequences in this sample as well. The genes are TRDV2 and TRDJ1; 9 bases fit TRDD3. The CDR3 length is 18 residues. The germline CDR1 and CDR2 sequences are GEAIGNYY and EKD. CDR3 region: CACDTLMGIRGDTDKLIF. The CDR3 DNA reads TGTGCCTGTGACACCCTGATGGGGATACGCGGGGACACCGATAAGCTCATCTTT.

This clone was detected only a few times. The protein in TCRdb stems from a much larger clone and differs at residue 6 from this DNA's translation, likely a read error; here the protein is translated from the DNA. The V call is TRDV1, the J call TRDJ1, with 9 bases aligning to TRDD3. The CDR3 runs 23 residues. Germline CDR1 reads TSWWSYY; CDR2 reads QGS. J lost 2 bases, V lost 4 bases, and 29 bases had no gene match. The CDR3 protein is CALGVCPAFPRLGDVPRTDKLIF. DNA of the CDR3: TGTGCTCTTGGGGTCTGTCCGGCCTTCCCACGTCTGGGGGATGTTCCTAGAACCGATAAACTCATCTTT.

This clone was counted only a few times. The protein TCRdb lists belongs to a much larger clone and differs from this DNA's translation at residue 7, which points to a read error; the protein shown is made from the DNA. The chain's CDR3 is CACDSWENDPWDTRQMFF. The DNA of the CDR3 is TGTGCCTGTGACAGCTGGGAGAACGACCCCTGGGACACCCGACAGATGTTTTTC. The chain carries TRDV2 and TRDJ3; the D gene is possibly TRDD3 (5 bases). This CDR3 is built from 18 residues. The V end was cut by 2 bases, the J end by 2 bases, with 15 bases between. CDR1 is GEAIGNYY and CDR2 is EKD in the germline V gene.